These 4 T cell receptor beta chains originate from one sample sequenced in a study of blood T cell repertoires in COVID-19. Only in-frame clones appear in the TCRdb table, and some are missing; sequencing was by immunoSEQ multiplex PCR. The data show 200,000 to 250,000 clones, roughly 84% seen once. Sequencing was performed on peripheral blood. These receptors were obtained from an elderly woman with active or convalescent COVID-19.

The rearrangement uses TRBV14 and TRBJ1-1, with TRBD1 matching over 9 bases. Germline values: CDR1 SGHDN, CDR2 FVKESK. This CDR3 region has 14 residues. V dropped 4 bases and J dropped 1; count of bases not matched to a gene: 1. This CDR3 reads CASSPGQGNTEAFF. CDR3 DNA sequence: TGTGCCAGCAGCCCGGGACAGGGGAACACTGAAGCTTTCTTT.

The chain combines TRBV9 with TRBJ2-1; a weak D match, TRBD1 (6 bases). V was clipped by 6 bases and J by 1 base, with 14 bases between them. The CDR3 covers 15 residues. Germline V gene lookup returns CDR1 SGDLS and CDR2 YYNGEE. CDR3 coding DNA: TGTGCCAGCAACCCTGTACAGGGTTCCTACAATGAGCAGTTCTTC. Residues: CASNPVQGSYNEQFF.

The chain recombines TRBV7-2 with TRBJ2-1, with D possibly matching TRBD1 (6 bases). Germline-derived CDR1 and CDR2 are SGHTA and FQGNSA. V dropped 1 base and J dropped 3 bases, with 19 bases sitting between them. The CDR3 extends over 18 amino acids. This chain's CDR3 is CASSLGRVGQIRYNEQFF. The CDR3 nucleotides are TGTGCCAGCAGCTTAGGCCGGGTCGGACAGATCCGCTACAATGAGCAGTTCTTC.

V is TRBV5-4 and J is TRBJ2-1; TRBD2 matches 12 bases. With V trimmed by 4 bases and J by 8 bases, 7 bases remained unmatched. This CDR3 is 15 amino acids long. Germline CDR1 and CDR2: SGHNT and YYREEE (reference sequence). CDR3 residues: CASSRLAGGGDEQFF. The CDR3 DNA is TGTGCCAGCAGCCGGCTAGCGGGGGGGGGCGATGAGCAGTTCTTC.